The T cell receptor beta chain described here comes from a study of cytomegalovirus exposure and HLA in healthy donors. On the study more broadly: Earlier sequencing of some 170 million T cells yielded nearly 120 million unique TCR beta sequences. Whole-study results and caveats: A classifier reportedly called cytomegalovirus status with high sensitivity and specificity. A later examination showed that TCR association rates differed by HLA locus, with DRB1 most and HLA-C fewest.

PCR involved 60 Vbeta and 13 Jbeta primers. Some clones are missing from TCRdb's copy, which holds only in-frame ones; the method was immunoSEQ multiplex PCR. The sample records 200,000 to 250,000 clones, roughly 84% being singletons. This clone has only one observation. Its target is not known. Sequencing input: PBMCs. The TCR was taken from a girl between 2 and 10 years old in good health and CMV-seronegative.

Written as DNA, the CDR3 is TGTGCCAGTAGTATAGAATGGAGGGGGAACACTGAAGCTTTCTTT. It is translated as CASSIEWRGNTEAFF. This chain joins TRBV19 and TRBJ1-1; TRBD1 is a possible D gene (5 bases). The CDR3 runs to 15 residues. The germline gives CDR1 LNHDA, CDR2 SQIVND (reference sequence). Trimming stripped 0 bases from V and 1 base from J, with 9 bases between.